The present TCR beta chain was sequenced within a study of blood T cell repertoires in COVID-19. Using immunoSEQ multiplex PCR, the repertoire was profiled, and TCRdb retains in-frame clones only, with some absent. The table includes approximately 300,000 clones, just under 90% detected once. This CDR3 spans 14 amino acids. The V end lost 6 bases, the J end lost 7 bases, and 18 bases lay between the germline ends. The germline V gene has CDR1 MNHEY and CDR2 SVGAGI. The rearrangement links TRBV6-5 to TRBJ2-5; maybe TRBD2 (5 bases). Specimen: peripheral blood. This sequence originates from a woman younger than 45 with COVID-19, enrolled during active disease. The CDR3, as DNA: TGTGCCAGCAGCCCCACGGGGTCTGGTTGGACCCAGTACTTC. This codes for CASSPTGSGWTQYF.